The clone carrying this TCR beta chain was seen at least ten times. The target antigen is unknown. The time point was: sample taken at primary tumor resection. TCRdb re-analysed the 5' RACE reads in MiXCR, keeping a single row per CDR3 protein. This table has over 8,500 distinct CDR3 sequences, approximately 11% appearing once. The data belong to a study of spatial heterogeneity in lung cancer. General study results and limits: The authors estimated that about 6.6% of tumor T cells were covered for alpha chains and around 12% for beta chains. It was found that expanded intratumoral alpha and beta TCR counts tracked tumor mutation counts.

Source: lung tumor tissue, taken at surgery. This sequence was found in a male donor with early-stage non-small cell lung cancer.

The CDR3 DNA is TGCGCCAGCAGCTCGAGGGACAGGGGCCACGAGCAGTACTTC. It is translated as CASSSRDRGHEQYF. V is TRBV4-3 and J is TRBJ2-7; TRBD1 aligns across 10 bases. J gave up 5 bases and V 5 bases, and 6 bases lay outside the gene matches. The CDR3 runs 14 residues. In germline, CDR1 is LGHNA, CDR2 YSLEER.